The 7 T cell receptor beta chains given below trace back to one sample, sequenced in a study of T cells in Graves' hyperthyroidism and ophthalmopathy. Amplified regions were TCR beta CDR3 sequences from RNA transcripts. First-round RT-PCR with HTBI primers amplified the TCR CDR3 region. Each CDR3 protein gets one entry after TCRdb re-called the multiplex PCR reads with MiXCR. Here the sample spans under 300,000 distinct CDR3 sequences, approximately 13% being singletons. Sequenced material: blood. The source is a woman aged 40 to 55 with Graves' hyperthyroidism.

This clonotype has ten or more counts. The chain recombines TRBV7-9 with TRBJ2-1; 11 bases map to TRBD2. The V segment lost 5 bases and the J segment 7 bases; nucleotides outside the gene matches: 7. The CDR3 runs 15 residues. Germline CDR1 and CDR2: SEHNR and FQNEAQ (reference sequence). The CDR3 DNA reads TGTGCCAGCAGCCCCGGGACTAGCGGACTTAATGAGCAGTTCTTC. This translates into CASSPGTSGLNEQFF.

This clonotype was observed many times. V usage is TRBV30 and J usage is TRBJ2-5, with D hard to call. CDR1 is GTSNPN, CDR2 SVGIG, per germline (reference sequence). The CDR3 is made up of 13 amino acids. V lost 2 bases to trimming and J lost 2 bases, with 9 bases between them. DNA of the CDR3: TGTGCCTGGAGTTTAACTACACAAGAGACCCAGTACTTC. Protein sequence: CAWSLTTQETQYF.

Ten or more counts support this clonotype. The CDR3 is CASSFRLGETQYF. The CDR3 region has the DNA TGTGCCAGCAGCTTTCGTTTGGGCGAGACCCAGTACTTC. The chain combines TRBV7-6 with TRBJ2-5; D unresolved. This CDR3 comprises 13 residues. Trimming took off 3 bases at V and 5 bases at J, with 10 bases between the two ends. The germline gives CDR1 SGHVS, CDR2 FNYEAQ.

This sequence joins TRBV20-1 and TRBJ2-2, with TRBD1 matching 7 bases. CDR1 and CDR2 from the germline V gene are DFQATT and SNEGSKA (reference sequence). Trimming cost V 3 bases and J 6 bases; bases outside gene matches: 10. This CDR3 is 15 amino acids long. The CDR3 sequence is CSARGDRVLSGELFF. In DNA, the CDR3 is TGCAGTGCTAGGGGTGACAGGGTATTGTCCGGGGAGCTGTTTTTT.

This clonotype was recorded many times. CDR3 in amino acids: CASSFRTSGTYEQYF. As DNA, the CDR3 is TGTGCCAGCAGCTTCAGGACTAGCGGGACTTACGAGCAGTACTTC. The chain uses TRBV7-2 and TRBJ2-7, with TRBD2 matching 12 bases. Germline CDR1 is SGHTA and CDR2 is FQGNSA. This CDR3 is 15 amino acids long. V lost 3 bases to trimming and J lost 4 bases; unmatched junction nucleotides: 4.

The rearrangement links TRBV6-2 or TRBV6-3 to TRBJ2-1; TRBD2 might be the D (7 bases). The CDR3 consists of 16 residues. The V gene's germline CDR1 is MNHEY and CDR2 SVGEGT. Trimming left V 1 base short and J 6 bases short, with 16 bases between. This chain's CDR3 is CASSYLGGRALNEQFF. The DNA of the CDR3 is TGTGCCAGCAGTTACTTAGGGGGGAGGGCCCTCAATGAGCAGTTCTTC.

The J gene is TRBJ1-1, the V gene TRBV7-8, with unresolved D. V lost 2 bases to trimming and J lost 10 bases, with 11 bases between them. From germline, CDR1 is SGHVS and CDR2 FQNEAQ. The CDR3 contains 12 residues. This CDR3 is CASSLPGISAFF. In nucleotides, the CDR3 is TGTGCCAGCAGCTTACCCGGGATATCAGCTTTCTTT.